This T cell receptor beta chain was identified in a study of radiotherapy plus CTLA-4 blockade in lung cancer listed by TCRdb under 2018. Concerning the study at large: Objective responses occurred in 18% of enrolled patients, and approximately 34% achieved disease control. Beyond this particular receptor, the publication reports: After treatment with radiotherapy and ipilimumab, TCR clones that originated in tumors expanded in peripheral blood. Early dynamic changes in blood T cell clones, together with increased serum interferon-beta after radiation, were reported as the strongest predictors of response.

V is cut back by 1 base and J by 4 bases, with 7 bases in the junction unmatched. Reading from cysteine to phenylalanine, the CDR3 counts 16 amino acids. Of the read, only the CDR3 DNA is kept; its 48 bases are in frame from base 1. Per the germline V gene (reference sequence), LNHDA is the CDR1 and SQIVND is the CDR2. Worth noting for this clone: Its cognate antigen has yet to be identified. No quality values exist for individual bases; no much larger clone is one base distant.

The library was made by the immunoSEQ multiplex PCR assay. TCRdb holds this immuneACCESS table with in-frame rearrangements only. Some clones are missing; in checked studies, unresolved V genes explain under half, and the rest has no known cause. This sample holds tens of thousands of clones; approximately 66% were observed only once. Clones ranked in the top ten supply less than 4% of the sample. The study tested focal radiation therapy combined with CTLA-4 blockade (ipilimumab) in patients with chemo-refractory metastatic non-small-cell lung cancer. The sequence links TRBV19 to TRBJ2-3; 8 bases in between match TRBD1. The sequence came from a human donor with non-small cell lung cancer who had stable disease on radiotherapy plus ipilimumab. Here the sequenced sample was peripheral blood, taken from a patient treated with radiotherapy plus ipilimumab. The sequenced DNA: TGTGCCAGTAGTATAGTCACAGGGGGTGGTGCAGATACGCAGTATTTT. The encoded protein is CASSIVTGGGADTQYF.